This T cell receptor (beta chain) was retrieved from a study of early T cells in non-severe SARS-CoV-2 infection (dated by TCRdb to the early 2020s). Regarding the complete study: TCR sequencing used bulk RNA from unsorted whole blood, so alpha and beta chains could not be paired.

A case-control design nested within a healthcare worker cohort in London, UK, was used, with weekly nasopharyngeal swab PCR tests and blood sampling performed. Healthcare workers were enrolled in the week of the UK lockdown, from 23 to 31 March 2020, and were followed every week for up to about 16 weeks. Worth noting for this clonotype: This clone's antigen is unknown. Nothing much larger sits one base from this clone, and base qualities are not available.

Here is what the overall study found, with its caveats: Matching against VDJdb was skewed toward anti-spike CD8 responses, likely underestimated virus-specific expansions, and missed private and CD4 specificities.

Based on the germline V gene (reference sequence), the CDR1 and CDR2 sequences are MNHEY and SMNVEV. V sheds 1 base and J sheds 2 bases, leaving 6 bases between their ends. From cysteine to phenylalanine, the CDR3 is 15 amino acids long. Only CDR3 DNA is held: 45 bases, read in frame from base 1. The method was 5' RACE. Sequencer: NextSeq 500. To correct for sequencing error and PCR bias, the TCR library protocol tagged individual cDNA molecules with unique molecular identifiers. Both TCR alpha and beta chains were sequenced, and tight co-correlation was observed between alpha and beta sequence abundances in each sample. Concerning the study's data processing: Decombinator V4 was used to annotate the V gene, J gene and CDR3 of the TCR sequences. TCRs were defined as expanded if a significant change between any two time points was detected under a Poisson model with p below 0.0001. Abundances of TCRs were expressed as counts per million after normalisation to the total number of TCRs sequenced in each sample. TRAV1-2 paired with TRAJ12, TRAJ20 or TRAJ33 defined MAIT TCRs, while TRAV10 paired with TRAJ18 defined iNKT TCRs. VDJdb, accessed 1 November 2021, was searched for CMV, EBV and SARS-CoV-2 annotated TCRs, excluding TCRs annotated for multiple antigens. TCRdb reprocessing: public reads trimmed at Q25 with fastp, clones called with MiXCR, in-frame beta chains kept. Rows with one shared CDR3 protein collapse into an entry with the most common genes and DNA. The V and J calls and clone size are TCRdb's, not the authors'. This sample lists 53,000 or so distinct CDR3 sequences; around 12% were detected once. The ten largest clones represent roughly 2.5% of the sample.

This material consisted of whole blood, taken at baseline. This sequence originates from an adult who was a healthcare worker with PCR-confirmed SARS-CoV-2 infection or an uninfected control (not recorded which). The V gene is TRBV27 and the J gene is TRBJ2-6; the D call is possibly TRBD1 or TRBD2, each sharing 5 bases. The CDR3 protein: CASSLWGTGANVLTF. Here is the DNA: TGTGCCAGCAGTTTATGGGGGACTGGGGCCAACGTCCTGACTTTC.